These T cell receptor beta chains were read from a single sample in a study of OX40 agonist ivuxolimab in advanced cancers. Sequenced by immunoSEQ multiplex PCR; TCRdb stores in-frame clones only, minus some. The sample consists of around 66,000 clones, 80% to 90% of them appearing once. Material: CD4+ or CD8+ T cells sorted from blood, obtained in a trial of the OX40 agonist ivuxolimab. The receptors shown here come from an adult with an advanced solid tumor such as melanoma, head and neck, liver or kidney cancer. Each CDR3 is given without its conserved first and last residue.

ASSWRTGVLRNTIY	TRBV11-2	TRBJ1-3
ASSLGGSTNYGYT	TRBV5-1	TRBJ1-2
ASSPRREETQY	TRBV7-2	TRBJ2-5
ASSLGSNTGELF	TRBV5-1	TRBJ2-2
ASKHGYAANEKLF	TRBV6-4	TRBJ1-4
ASSVWDEQF	TRBV2	TRBJ2-1
ASSFRTSGGQSAYNEQF	TRBV28	TRBJ2-1
ASSLSDGYEQY	TRBV5-1	TRBJ2-7
ASSSRQWDTEAF	TRBV19	TRBJ1-1
ASSYLGTLTGELF	TRBV5-1	TRBJ2-2
ASSFIAPNQPQH	TRBV28	TRBJ1-5
ASRQALGGNEQF	TRBV28	TRBJ2-1
ASSQRYGYT	TRBV23-1	TRBJ1-2
ASSRYSNNEQF	TRBV13	TRBJ2-1
ASSLDSGFEQF	TRBV11-3	TRBJ2-1
ASSPRDPRGTEAF	TRBV6-6	TRBJ1-1
ASNLDSDNEQF	TRBV2	TRBJ2-1
ASMTGINEQF	TRBV19	TRBJ2-1
ASSIRGAGNEKLF	TRBV19	TRBJ1-4
ASSVAGVYEKLF	TRBV6-1	TRBJ1-4
ASSFRRLRGSYEQY	TRBV27	TRBJ2-7
ASSPATSAGSTDTQY	TRBV5-1	TRBJ2-3
ASSLGAGIGNQPQH	TRBV7-8	TRBJ1-5
ATVDSPQRNTIY	TRBV10-3	TRBJ1-3
ASSVLAGQSSYEQY	TRBV2	.
ASIRQGEGTEAF	TRBV2	TRBJ1-1
ASRGFGKTGGEKLF	TRBV28	TRBJ1-4
ASTQSSSNTEAF	TRBV7-2	TRBJ1-1
ASSLRDNEQY	TRBV7-9	TRBJ2-7
ASSFTGQMGDTQY	TRBV5-1	TRBJ2-3
ASSRQGTVKIF	TRBV6-5	TRBJ2-1
ATSRDLTSSYNEQF	TRBV15	TRBJ2-1
ASSATGTGRGTEAF	TRBV7-6	TRBJ1-1
ASSLEINGATQY	TRBV5-1	TRBJ2-5
ASSAGQANTEAF	TRBV19	TRBJ1-1
ASSPRMKETQY	TRBV5-1	TRBJ2-5
ASSLTSSSGNTIY	TRBV7-3	TRBJ1-3
ASSVGGIGQPQH	TRBV9	TRBJ1-5
SVEGGGRGDYEQY	TRBV29-1	TRBJ2-7
ASTKEGGDYGYT	TRBV5-4	TRBJ1-2
ASSSGDSGETQY	TRBV5-1	TRBJ2-5